These T cell receptor beta chains were read from a single sample in a study of blood T cell repertoires in COVID-19. Only in-frame clones appear in the TCRdb table, and some are missing; sequencing was by immunoSEQ multiplex PCR. The table includes around 230,000 clones, 83% detected once. Sequenced input: peripheral blood. Source of these receptors: a woman in her 40s with active or convalescent COVID-19. Both conserved end residues are part of each CDR3. D genes are given only for firm matches. Where a row states a size, it is once, few, many or the class of an expanded clone; other rows omit it.

abundance: few; d_gene: TRBD1; j_gene: TRBJ2-7; v_gene: TRBV25-1; CDR3aa: CASSGDRGLEQYF; CDR3nt: TGTGCCAGCAGTGGGGACAGGGGCCTAGAGCAGTACTTC
abundance: NA; d_gene: NA; j_gene: TRBJ1-3; v_gene: TRBV19; CDR3aa: CASSSRFEAVTSGNTIYF; CDR3nt: TGTGCCAGTAGTAGTCGTTTTGAGGCTGTGACCTCTGGAAACACCATATATTTT
abundance: few; d_gene: NA; j_gene: TRBJ2-7; v_gene: TRBV13; CDR3aa: CASSLWGSGYEQYF; CDR3nt: TGTGCCAGCAGCTTATGGGGAAGCGGCTACGAGCAGTACTTC
abundance: NA; d_gene: NA; j_gene: TRBJ1-5; v_gene: TRBV6-5; CDR3aa: CASSSEPRPVYQPQHF; CDR3nt: TGTGCCAGCAGTTCGGAGCCGCGGCCGGTTTATCAGCCCCAGCATTTT
abundance: NA; d_gene: NA; j_gene: TRBJ2-3; v_gene: TRBV11-2; CDR3aa: CASSPLTQGDTQYF; CDR3nt: TGTGCCAGCAGCCCTCTAACGCAGGGAGATACGCAGTATTTT
abundance: NA; d_gene: NA; j_gene: TRBJ1-1; v_gene: TRBV5-4; CDR3aa: CASSPIGGDSEAFF; CDR3nt: TGTGCCAGCAGCCCTATAGGGGGGGACTCTGAAGCTTTCTTT
abundance: NA; d_gene: NA; j_gene: TRBJ2-2; v_gene: TRBV28; CDR3aa: CASSLPAGALPELFF; CDR3nt: TGTGCCAGCAGTTTACCGGCAGGGGCATTGCCGGAGCTGTTTTTT
abundance: few; d_gene: NA; j_gene: TRBJ1-2; v_gene: TRBV4-1; CDR3aa: CASSQDTWGGGYTF; CDR3nt: TGCGCCAGCAGCCAAGATACGTGGGGGGGTGGCTACACCTTC
abundance: once; d_gene: NA; j_gene: TRBJ2-1; v_gene: TRBV30; CDR3aa: CAWSALRDGSYNEQFF; CDR3nt: TGTGCCTGGAGTGCCCTGCGGGACGGCTCCTACAATGAGCAGTTCTTC
abundance: NA; d_gene: TRBD1; j_gene: TRBJ1-5; v_gene: TRBV4-1; CDR3aa: CASSQEGGDSPQHF; CDR3nt: TGCGCCAGCAGCCAAGAAGGTGGGGACAGTCCCCAGCATTTT
abundance: NA; d_gene: NA; j_gene: TRBJ2-7; v_gene: TRBV6-1; CDR3aa: CASSETLLYF; CDR3nt: TGTGCCAGCAGTGAAACGCTACTCTACTTC
abundance: NA; d_gene: TRBD1; j_gene: TRBJ1-6; v_gene: TRBV5-1; CDR3aa: CASSSETGVVSPLHF; CDR3nt: TGCGCCAGCAGCAGTGAAACAGGGGTAGTTTCACCCCTCCACTTT
abundance: NA; d_gene: TRBD1; j_gene: TRBJ2-3; v_gene: TRBV10-2; CDR3aa: CASRLAGGIDTQYF; CDR3nt: TGCGCCAGCAGGTTGGCAGGGGGAATTGACACGCAGTATTTT
abundance: NA; d_gene: TRBD2; j_gene: TRBJ2-7; v_gene: TRBV5-1; CDR3aa: CASSLRAGATSSYEQYF; CDR3nt: TGCGCCAGCAGCTTAAGGGCGGGAGCGACTAGCTCCTACGAGCAGTACTTC
abundance: NA; d_gene: NA; j_gene: TRBJ1-1; v_gene: TRBV12-5; CDR3aa: CASGLVGAGRNPEAFF; CDR3nt: TGTGCTAGTGGTTTGGTAGGAGCAGGGAGGAACCCTGAAGCTTTCTTT
abundance: NA; d_gene: TRBD1; j_gene: TRBJ2-1; v_gene: TRBV2; CDR3aa: CASRHGTGSNEQFF; CDR3nt: TGTGCCAGCAGGCACGGGACAGGGAGTAATGAGCAGTTCTTC
abundance: NA; d_gene: TRBD1; j_gene: TRBJ1-2; v_gene: TRBV6-5; CDR3aa: CASSPGQGNYGYTF; CDR3nt: TGTGCCAGCAGTCCGGGACAGGGTAACTATGGCTACACCTTC
abundance: NA; d_gene: NA; j_gene: TRBJ2-1; v_gene: TRBV5-6; CDR3aa: CASSSTQGDEQFF; CDR3nt: TGTGCCAGCAGCTCGACACAGGGAGATGAGCAGTTCTTC
abundance: NA; d_gene: NA; j_gene: TRBJ1-1; v_gene: TRBV30; CDR3aa: CAWSKMYVGARIETEAFF; CDR3nt: TGTGCCTGGAGCAAAATGTACGTAGGGGCAAGGATTGAGACTGAAGCTTTCTTT
abundance: NA; d_gene: TRBD1; j_gene: TRBJ1-1; v_gene: TRBV19; CDR3aa: CASIQGAMNTEAFF; CDR3nt: TGTGCCAGTATACAGGGGGCAATGAACACTGAAGCTTTCTTT
abundance: NA; d_gene: NA; j_gene: TRBJ1-1; v_gene: TRBV28; CDR3aa: CASFSHSLNTEAFF; CDR3nt: TGTGCCTCCTTCAGCCACAGTTTGAACACTGAAGCTTTCTTT
abundance: NA; d_gene: NA; j_gene: TRBJ2-3; v_gene: TRBV7-2; CDR3aa: CASSPIGAGSDTQYF; CDR3nt: TGTGCCAGCAGCCCCATCGGGGCGGGGTCTGATACGCAGTATTTT
abundance: NA; d_gene: NA; j_gene: TRBJ1-6; v_gene: TRBV7-7; CDR3aa: CASSCSGGGNSPLHF; CDR3nt: TGTGCTAGCAGCTGCTCGGGTGGGGGGAATTCACCCCTCCACTTT
abundance: NA; d_gene: TRBD2; j_gene: TRBJ2-1; v_gene: TRBV5-1; CDR3aa: CASSLVGRADEQFF; CDR3nt: TGCGCCAGCAGCTTGGTAGGGAGGGCAGATGAGCAGTTCTTC
abundance: NA; d_gene: TRBD1; j_gene: TRBJ2-5; v_gene: TRBV14; CDR3aa: CASSPLQGAETQYF; CDR3nt: TGTGCCAGCAGCCCCCTCCAGGGGGCGGAGACCCAGTACTTC
abundance: NA; d_gene: TRBD1; j_gene: TRBJ1-2; v_gene: TRBV4-1; CDR3aa: CASSAPGQGYGYTF; CDR3nt: TGCGCCAGCAGCGCACCGGGACAGGGGTATGGCTACACCTTC
abundance: NA; d_gene: TRBD1; j_gene: TRBJ1-5; v_gene: TRBV19; CDR3aa: CASSDRGNQPQHF; CDR3nt: TGTGCCAGTAGTGACAGGGGCAATCAGCCCCAGCATTTT
abundance: NA; d_gene: NA; j_gene: TRBJ1-1; v_gene: TRBV6-5; CDR3aa: CVSGILGEAFF; CDR3nt: TGTGTGTCAGGGATTTTGGGTGAAGCTTTCTTT
abundance: NA; d_gene: NA; j_gene: TRBJ1-1; v_gene: TRBV7-9; CDR3aa: CASSLVAGNTEAFF; CDR3nt: TGTGCCAGCAGCTTAGTGGCAGGTAACACTGAAGCTTTCTTT
abundance: few; d_gene: TRBD2; j_gene: TRBJ2-3; v_gene: TRBV6-5; CDR3aa: CASSTSGRGDTQYF; CDR3nt: TGTGCCAGCAGTACTAGCGGGAGAGGAGATACGCAGTATTTT
abundance: NA; d_gene: TRBD1; j_gene: TRBJ2-3; v_gene: TRBV14; CDR3aa: CASSRIAGGTTDTQYF; CDR3nt: TGTGCCAGCAGCCGGATAGCAGGGGGCACAACAGATACGCAGTATTTT
abundance: NA; d_gene: TRBD2; j_gene: TRBJ2-5; v_gene: TRBV4-1; CDR3aa: CASSLLGGGRGKETQYF; CDR3nt: TGCGCCAGCAGCCTCCTTGGGGGGGGACGGGGGAAAGAGACCCAGTACTTC
abundance: NA; d_gene: NA; j_gene: TRBJ1-1; v_gene: TRBV18; CDR3aa: CASSPPAGIQNTEAFF; CDR3nt: TGTGCCAGCTCACCACCCGCAGGGATACAGAACACTGAAGCTTTCTTT
abundance: NA; d_gene: TRBD1; j_gene: TRBJ1-1; v_gene: TRBV3-1/TRBV3-2; CDR3aa: CASSPRDRDDAEAFF; CDR3nt: TGTGCCAGCAGCCCCCGGGACAGGGATGACGCTGAAGCTTTCTTT
abundance: NA; d_gene: TRBD1; j_gene: TRBJ1-4; v_gene: TRBV2; CDR3aa: CASTNRGLGEKLFF; CDR3nt: TGTGCCAGCACTAACAGGGGGCTGGGTGAAAAACTGTTTTTT
abundance: NA; d_gene: TRBD2; j_gene: TRBJ2-2; v_gene: TRBV7-3; CDR3aa: CASSLSGIGTGELFF; CDR3nt: TGTGCCAGCAGCCTTAGCGGGATAGGGACCGGGGAGCTGTTTTTT
abundance: NA; d_gene: TRBD1; j_gene: TRBJ1-6; v_gene: TRBV30; CDR3aa: CAWSVQGASYNSPLHF; CDR3nt: TGTGCCTGGAGTGTACAGGGGGCGTCCTATAATTCACCCCTCCACTTT
abundance: NA; d_gene: TRBD1; j_gene: TRBJ1-2; v_gene: TRBV7-2; CDR3aa: CASNGGTGGGYGYTF; CDR3nt: TGTGCCAGCAACGGGGGGACAGGGGGAGGGTATGGCTACACCTTC
abundance: NA; d_gene: NA; j_gene: TRBJ2-2; v_gene: TRBV5-1; CDR3aa: CASSLTKGKGDTGELFF; CDR3nt: TGCGCCAGCAGCTTGACCAAAGGGAAGGGGGACACCGGGGAGCTGTTTTTT